This T cell receptor (beta chain) was captured in a study of shared clonotypes between healthy human individuals. Study in general: Each donor's CD8 memory used one plate, CD8 naive two, each CD4 subset three.

A word on this clone: The antigen is undetermined.

CDR3 length: 17 amino acids. The germline V gene has CDR1 SGHTA and CDR2 FQGNSA. The J segment lost 0 bases and the V segment lost 1 base, leaving 5 bases of the junction unmatched. A split of CD4+ cells into CD45RA+ naive and CD45RA-negative memory subsets was performed. Sorted subsets were amplified in replicate PCRs using 200 ng DNA, around 30,000 T cell genomes. Method: immunoSEQ multiplex PCR; TCRdb's copy keeps in-frame clones and lacks some. Of 2 million to 2.5 million clones detected, approximately 90% appear once; the ten largest clones hold 0.37%. The study, taken as a whole, reports: Researchers sampled only blood; tissue repertoires likely differ.

The sequence came from a man between 18 and 35 years old in good health. Some clones in this sample may be carry-over from other donors' samples. The chain recombines TRBV7-2 with TRBJ2-5; 10 bases fit TRBD2. The specimen was naive CD4+ T cells from PBMCs. This sample's subset: CD45RA+ positively selected. CDR3 amino acids: CASSLVSSGSHQETQYF. CDR3 DNA sequence: TGTGCCAGCAGCTTAGTTTCTAGCGGGAGCCACCAAGAGACCCAGTACTTC.